The 30 T cell receptor beta chains reported below all come from one sample, sequenced in a study of breast tumors, draining lymph nodes, adjacent tissues. TCRdb called the multiplex PCR reads again in MiXCR, with one record for every CDR3 protein. The sample yields 50,000 to 75,000 distinct CDR3 sequences, less than 75% seen once. Sequencing was carried out using breast tumor tissue. The receptor set was obtained from a female donor with breast cancer. Some clones in this sample may be carry-over from other donors' samples.

This clonotype was picked up a small number of times. The chain has TRBV12-3 or TRBV12-4 and TRBJ1-1; no clear D gene. V was trimmed by 9 bases and J by 0 bases, leaving 14 bases between them. The CDR3 runs 14 residues. In DNA form, the CDR3 reads TGTGCCAGTCTTAATCCGGGTATGAACACTGAAGCTTTCTTT. Protein product: CASLNPGMNTEAFF.

This clonotype appeared many times. The chain couples TRBV9 to TRBJ2-3, with 10 nucleotides matching TRBD2. This CDR3 comprises 17 residues. Per the germline V gene, CDR1 is SGDLS and CDR2 is YYNGEE. V lost 0 bases, J lost 6 bases, and 10 bases stayed unmatched. CDR3 sequence (DNA): TGTGCCAGCAGCGTAGCTCCTAGCGGGGGAGGATGGGATACGCAGTATTTT. It specifies CASSVAPSGGGWDTQYF.

This clonotype appeared many times. The rearrangement links TRBV6-1 to TRBJ1-2, with 7 positions matching TRBD1. Germline V gene data show CDR1 as MNHNS and CDR2 as SASEGT. The CDR3 spans 14 residues. J was trimmed by 5 bases and V by 6 bases; bases with no gene match: 9. In nucleotides, the CDR3 is TGTGCCAGCAGGCACCGGGACAGACGATATGGCTACACCTTC. This gives the protein CASRHRDRRYGYTF.

V usage is TRBV2 and J usage is TRBJ2-3; D uncertain. Trimming shortened V by 3 bases and J by 0 bases, and 7 bases separated the two germline ends. This CDR3 has 14 residues. Germline V lookup: CDR1 SNHLY, CDR2 FYNNEI. The CDR3 nucleotides read TGTGCCAGCAGTGATTGGGCTAGCACAGATACGCAGTATTTT. Translated: CASSDWASTDTQYF.

This clonotype was counted at least ten times. V and J are TRBV29-1 and TRBJ1-2; possible D gene TRBD1, 6 bases. The ends were cut back, 4 bases at V and 0 bases at J, with 18 bases in the middle. Germline V CDR1 and CDR2: SQVTM, ANQGSEA. The CDR3 consists of 16 residues. Here the CDR3 DNA reads TGCAGCGTTGGTATCGGCAGAGGGGGGCCTAACTATGGCTACACCTTC. Translated, it gives CSVGIGRGGPNYGYTF.

This chain connects TRBV15 to TRBJ2-5; D is unresolved. Germline V CDR1 and CDR2: LNHNV, YYDKDF (reference sequence). Trimming removed 3 bases at V and 9 bases at J, with 11 bases between. The CDR3 contains 12 residues. CDR3 sequence: CATSRENQPQYF. In DNA form, the CDR3 reads TGTGCCACCAGCAGGGAAAATCAGCCCCAGTACTTC.

This rearrangement joins TRBV6-1 to TRBJ2-1; 7 bases align to TRBD1. CDR1 and CDR2 (germline): MNHNS, SASEGT. This CDR3 has 15 amino acids. Trimming at V came to 7 bases and at J to 9 bases, leaving 15 bases not matched to a gene. CDR3: CASITGEPPLLEQFF. CDR3 nucleotides: TGTGCCAGCATAACAGGGGAACCCCCTTTACTTGAGCAGTTCTTC.

There are many counts of this clonotype. The chain uses TRBV7-9 and TRBJ1-3; 9 nucleotides match TRBD1. Germline V gene sequence: CDR1 SEHNR, CDR2 FQNEAQ (reference sequence). J gave up 3 bases and V 4 bases, and 4 bases lay outside the gene matches. The CDR3 runs to 15 residues. The CDR3 nucleotides are TGTGCCAGCAGCTCAACAGGGGGCGGTGGAAACACCATATATTTT. This codes for CASSSTGGGGNTIYF. Complete variable domain (other parts from reference TRBV7-9 and TRBJ1-3): DTGVSQNPRHKITKRGQNVTFRCDPISEHNRLYWYRQTLGQGPEFLTYFQNEAQLEKSRLLSDRFSAERPKGSFSTLEIQRTEQGDSAMYLCASSSTGGGGNTIYFGEGSWLTVV.

This clonotype was counted at least ten times. This chain links TRBV5-8 with TRBJ2-1, with D perhaps TRBD1 (5 bases). CDR1 and CDR2 (germline): SGHTS, YDEGEE. The CDR3 is 15 amino acids. Deletions cut 4 bases from V and 2 bases from J, with 13 bases between. The CDR3 DNA sequence: TGTGCCAGCAGCCTCGACAGTACTGCCTACAATGAGCAGTTCTTC. Protein: CASSLDSTAYNEQFF.

The V call is TRBV19, the J call TRBJ1-2; 8 nucleotides align to TRBD1. CDR3 length equals 15 residues. Per the germline V gene, CDR1 is LNHDA and CDR2 is SQIVND (reference sequence). V lost 5 bases and J lost 7; bases outside the gene matches: 12. The CDR3 spells CASSAGQGGLGGYTF. CDR3 nucleotides: TGTGCCAGTAGTGCTGGACAGGGCGGCCTGGGTGGCTACACCTTC.

This clonotype has at least ten counts. This may stem from a read error, because a much larger clone lies one nucleotide away. V gene TRBV19 combines with J gene TRBJ2-1, with D possibly being TRBD1 or TRBD2 (5 bases each). Germline assignment: CDR1 LNHDA and CDR2 SQIVND (reference sequence). The CDR3 covers 17 residues. The CDR3 DNA is TGTGCCAGTTCCTCCCCCGCCGGACTCGGGGCCCCTAATGAGCAGTCCTTC. Its translation is CASSSPAGLGAPNEQSF.

The CDR3 sequence is CASSEDREDEQYF. The CDR3 bases are TGTGCCAGCAGTGAGGACAGGGAGGACGAGCAGTACTTC. The chain has TRBV6-1 and TRBJ2-7, with TRBD1 identical over 8 bases. This CDR3 has 13 amino acids. V gave up 3 bases and J gave up 5 bases; unmatched junction bases: 3. CDR1 is MNHNS, CDR2 SASEGT, per germline.

A remark on this clonotype: Given the absence of the conserved phenylalanine or tryptophan at the CDR3 end, a read error is likely. CDR3 amino acids: CASSPIRQGNEQFL. The DNA for the CDR3 is TGTGCCAGCAGCCCTATTCGACAGGGTAATGAGCAGTTCCTC. The J gene is TRBJ2-1, the V gene TRBV7-9, with 7 bases lining up with TRBD1. Germline trimming cut 5 bases from V and 7 bases from J; bases unmatched to any gene: 8. CDR3 length equals 14 residues. Per the germline V gene, CDR1 is SEHNR and CDR2 is FQNEAQ (reference sequence).

At least ten counts were recorded for this clonotype. The V call is TRBV12-3 or TRBV12-4, the J call TRBJ2-7; maybe TRBD1 (5 bases). The CDR3 is 12 residues long. V was shortened by 5 bases and J by 6 bases, with 11 bases between the two germline ends. For the CDR3, the DNA is TGTGCCAGCAGTAGCCCTAGGGGCGAGCAGTACTTC. Protein: CASSSPRGEQYF.

The V call is TRBV20-1, the J call TRBJ1-2; possible D gene TRBD1, 5 bases. Germline CDR1 and CDR2: DFQATT and SNEGSKA (reference sequence). V dropped 0 bases and J dropped 10 bases, with 18 bases sitting between them. The CDR3 consists of 14 residues. The chain's CDR3 is CSARDRGAGGDYTF. For the CDR3, the DNA is TGCAGTGCTAGAGATAGGGGTGCAGGAGGGGACTACACCTTC.

This chain uses TRBV24-1 with TRBJ2-1, with D tentatively TRBD1 (5 bases). Germline lookup yields CDR1 KGHDR and CDR2 SFDVKD. The V end was cut by 3 bases, the J end by 6 bases, with 11 bases between. The CDR3 runs to 14 residues. The CDR3 DNA reads as TGTGCCACCAGTGATGCAGGGTGGTCCAATGAGCAGTTCTTC. Residues: CATSDAGWSNEQFF.

This clonotype came up a few times. One base away lies a much larger clone, so this may be a sequencing read error. This chain connects TRBV5-4 to TRBJ2-7; no firm D call. With 2 bases removed from V and 0 bases from J, the gap between germline ends came to 9 bases. The germline CDR1 and CDR2 sequences are SGHNT and YYREEE (reference sequence). The CDR3 runs 14 residues. The chain's CDR3 is CASSLDMTSYEQYF. CDR3 sequence (DNA): TGTGCCAGCAGCTTAGACATGACCTCCTACGAGCAGTACTTC. The variable domain in full, with the rest retrieved from reference TRBV5-4 and TRBJ2-7, is ETGVTQSPTHLIKTRGQQVTLRCSSQSGHNTVSWYQQALGQGPQFIFQYYREEENGRGNFPPRFSGLQFPNYSSELNVNALELDDSALYLCASSLDMTSYEQYFGPGTRLTVT.

The sample holds many counts of this clonotype. The chain couples TRBV20-1 to TRBJ2-7; D remains unclear. Trimming pared 0 bases from V and 5 bases from J, leaving 5 bases between. This CDR3 contains 11 residues. The V gene's germline CDR1 is DFQATT and CDR2 SNEGSKA (reference sequence). This CDR3 reads CSARDLDEQYF. For the CDR3, the DNA is TGCAGTGCTAGAGATTTGGACGAGCAGTACTTC.

In the case of this clonotype: The CDR3 ends on some other residue instead of the conserved phenylalanine or tryptophan, so this is likely a read error. The gene calls are TRBV2 and TRBJ2-7; D ambiguous. The V end was cut by 7 bases, the J end by 1 base, with 14 bases between. The CDR3 is 14 amino acids. Germline loops: CDR1 SNHLY, CDR2 FYNNEI. The CDR3 protein is CASTLSGESYEQYL. Here the CDR3 DNA reads TGTGCCAGCACTCTCTCGGGCGAATCCTACGAGCAGTACCTC.

The CDR3 DNA sequence: TGTGCCAGCAGTTCCCTCCTCACAGATACGCAGTATTTT. This gives the protein CASSSLLTDTQYF. The chain combines TRBV12-3 or TRBV12-4 with TRBJ2-3; D gene ambiguous. The CDR3 runs to 13 residues. The V gene lost 4 bases and the J gene lost 2 bases, with 7 bases spanning the gap.

This clonotype came up many times. The V call is TRBV2, the J call TRBJ1-2; D ambiguous. V dropped 6 bases and J dropped 2 bases, with 4 bases sitting between them. The CDR3 has 11 amino acids. Germline values: CDR1 SNHLY, CDR2 FYNNEI. CDR3 residues: CASRDNYGYTF. CDR3 in DNA: TGTGCCAGCAGGGACAACTATGGCTACACCTTC.

This clonotype was observed a single time. This sequence joins TRBV7-2 and TRBJ2-1; 8 nucleotides line up with TRBD2. CDR1 is SGHTA, CDR2 FQGNSA, per germline. The CDR3 covers 15 residues. Trimming cost V 7 bases and J 9 bases; bases outside gene matches: 14. The CDR3 sequence is CASKETGGRFGEQFF. CDR3 nucleotides: TGTGCCAGCAAAGAGACAGGCGGGAGGTTCGGTGAGCAGTTCTTC.

This rearrangement joins TRBV5-1 to TRBJ2-5; 10 bases match TRBD1. This CDR3 region has 15 residues. Germline values: CDR1 SGHRS, CDR2 YFSETQ. Trimming removed 4 bases from V and 7 bases from J; junction bases left unmatched: 10. The CDR3 spells CASSPETGGSRTQYF. In DNA, the CDR3 is TGCGCCAGCAGCCCTGAGACAGGGGGCAGCAGGACCCAGTACTTC.

The chain is built from TRBV19 and TRBJ2-1; 11 bases line up with TRBD1. The CDR3 sequence is 17 residues long. The junction had 15 bases not matched to a gene; V was cut back by 5 bases and J by 9 bases. The germline V gene encodes CDR1 LNHDA and CDR2 SQIVND (reference sequence). CDR3 nucleotide sequence: TGTGCCAGTAGTCTCCGGACAGGGGGCAGCGGCGGGGCTGAGCAGTTCTTC. This gives the protein CASSLRTGGSGGAEQFF.

This clonotype was seen once. The chain joins TRBV7-2 to TRBJ1-2, with no clear D. This CDR3 comprises 13 residues. V gave up 1 base and J gave up 3 bases, with 6 bases separating them. Germline V gives CDR1 SGHTA, CDR2 FQGNSA. CDR3 coding DNA: TGTGCCAGCAGCTTAGTTGTGGACTATGGCTACACCTTC. Encoded protein: CASSLVVDYGYTF.

The chain recombines TRBV29-1 with TRBJ1-2, with D hard to call. The germline gives CDR1 SQVTM, CDR2 ANQGSEA. Trimming removed 3 bases from V and 6 bases from J, with 8 bases in between. The CDR3 loop spans 11 amino acids. The CDR3 nucleotides are TGCAGCGTTGAGATATGGGATGGCTACACCTTC. This gives the protein CSVEIWDGYTF. Full variable domain (remainder filled in from reference TRBV29-1 and TRBJ1-2): SAVISQKPSRDICQRGTSLTIQCQVDSQVTMMFWYRQQPGQSLTLIATANQGSEATYESGFVIDKFPISRPNLTFSTLTVSNMSPEDSSIYLCSVEIWDGYTFGSGTRLTVV.

The CDR3 region is CASSERSSYEQYF. The CDR3 nucleotides are TGTGCCAGCAGTGAGCGCTCCTCCTACGAGCAGTACTTC. The chain couples TRBV2 to TRBJ2-7; no clear D. Germline values: CDR1 SNHLY, CDR2 FYNNEI. V lost 3 bases and J lost 0, with 6 bases in between. There are 13 residues in the CDR3.

In regard to this clonotype: No conserved phenylalanine or tryptophan is present at the end of the CDR3, so a read error is the likely explanation. The DNA is omitted, as the CDR3 cannot be located on it reliably, and the CDR3 follows TCRdb's listing. CDR3 in amino acids: CSVQDRGVDYGYAL. V and J are TRBV29-1 and TRBJ1-2; the DNA was not compared with TRBD1, the D call given in the table. The CDR3 sequence runs 14 residues, both termini included. Germline V CDR1 and CDR2: SQVTM, ANQGSEA.

This clonotype was seen at least ten times. The chain combines TRBV4-1 with TRBJ2-1; 9 bases map to TRBD2. The CDR3 runs 17 residues. V was pared by 3 bases and J by 9 bases, with 15 bases of the junction left unmatched. Germline CDR1 and CDR2: MGHRA and YSYEKL. Here the CDR3 reads CASSHATGTSPRAEQFF. The CDR3 DNA follows: TGCGCCAGCAGCCACGCGACCGGGACTAGCCCTAGGGCTGAGCAGTTCTTC.

This clonotype has ten or more counts. The gene calls are TRBV20-1 and TRBJ2-2, with D possibly TRBD2 on 6 matching bases. V was shortened by 4 bases and J by 5 bases, with 17 bases between the two germline ends. Germline V gives CDR1 DFQATT, CDR2 SNEGSKA (reference sequence). The CDR3 consists of 15 residues. CDR3 sequence (DNA): TGCAGTGCTAACCGTGGAGGGAGTTGGACCGGGGAGCTGTTTTTT. It encodes CSANRGGSWTGELFF.